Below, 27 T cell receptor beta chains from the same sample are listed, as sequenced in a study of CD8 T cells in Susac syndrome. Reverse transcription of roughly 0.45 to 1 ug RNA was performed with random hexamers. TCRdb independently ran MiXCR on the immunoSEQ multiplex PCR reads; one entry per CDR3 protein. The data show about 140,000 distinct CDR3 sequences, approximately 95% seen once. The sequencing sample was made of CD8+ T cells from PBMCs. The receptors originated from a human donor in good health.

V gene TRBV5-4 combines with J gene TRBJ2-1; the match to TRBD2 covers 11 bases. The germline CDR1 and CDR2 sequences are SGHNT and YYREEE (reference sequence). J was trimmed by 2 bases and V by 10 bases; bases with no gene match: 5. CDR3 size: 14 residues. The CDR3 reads CAPSTSGTYNEQFF. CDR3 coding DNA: TGTGCCCCTTCGACTAGCGGGACCTACAATGAGCAGTTCTTC. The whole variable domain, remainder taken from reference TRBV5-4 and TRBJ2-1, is ETGVTQSPTHLIKTRGQQVTLRCSSQSGHNTVSWYQQALGQGPQFIFQYYREEENGRGNFPPRFSGLQFPNYSSELNVNALELDDSALYLCAPSTSGTYNEQFFGPGTRLTVL.

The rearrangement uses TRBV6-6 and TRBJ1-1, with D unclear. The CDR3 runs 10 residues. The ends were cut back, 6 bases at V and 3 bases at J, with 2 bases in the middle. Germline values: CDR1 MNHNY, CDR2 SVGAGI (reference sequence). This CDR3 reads CASRDTEAFF. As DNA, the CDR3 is TGTGCCAGCAGAGACACTGAAGCTTTCTTT.

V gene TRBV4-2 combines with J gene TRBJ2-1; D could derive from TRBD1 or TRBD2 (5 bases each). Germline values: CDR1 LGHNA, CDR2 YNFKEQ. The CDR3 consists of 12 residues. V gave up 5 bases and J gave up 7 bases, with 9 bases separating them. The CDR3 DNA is TGTGCCAGCAGCGGGTGGGGGAATGAGCAGTTCTTC. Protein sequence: CASSGWGNEQFF.

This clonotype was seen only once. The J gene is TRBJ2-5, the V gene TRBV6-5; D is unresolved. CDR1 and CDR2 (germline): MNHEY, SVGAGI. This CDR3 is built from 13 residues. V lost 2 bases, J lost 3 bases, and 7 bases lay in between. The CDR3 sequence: CASSYGGEETQYF. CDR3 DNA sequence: TGTGCCAGCAGTTACGGTGGAGAAGAGACCCAGTACTTC.

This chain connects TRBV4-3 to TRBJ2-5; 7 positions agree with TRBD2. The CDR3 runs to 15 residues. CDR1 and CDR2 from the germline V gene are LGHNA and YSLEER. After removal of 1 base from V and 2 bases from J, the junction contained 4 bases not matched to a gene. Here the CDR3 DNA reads TGCGCCAGCAGCCAAGTGGGGGGGATTCAAGAGACCCAGTACTTC. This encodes CASSQVGGIQETQYF.

DNA of the CDR3: TGCAGCGTTCAGACAGGCTACGAGCAGTACTTC. Encoded protein: CSVQTGYEQYF. V gene TRBV29-1 combines with J gene TRBJ2-7; D is perhaps TRBD1 (6 bases). Germline V gives CDR1 SQVTM, CDR2 ANQGSEA. The CDR3 runs to 11 residues. Trimming took 5 bases from V and 3 from J, leaving 8 bases between them.

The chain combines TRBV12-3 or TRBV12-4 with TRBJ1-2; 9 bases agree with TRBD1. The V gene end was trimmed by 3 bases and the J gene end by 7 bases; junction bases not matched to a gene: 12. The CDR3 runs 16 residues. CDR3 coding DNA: TGTGCCAGCAGTTTTTCAACCCATGACAGGGGGTTTGGCTACACCTTC. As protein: CASSFSTHDRGFGYTF.

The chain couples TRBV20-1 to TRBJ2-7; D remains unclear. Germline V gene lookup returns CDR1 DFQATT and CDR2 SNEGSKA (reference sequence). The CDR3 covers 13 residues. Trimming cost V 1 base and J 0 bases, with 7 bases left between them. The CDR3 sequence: CSARGPASYEQYF. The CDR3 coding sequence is TGCAGTGCTAGAGGTCCAGCCTCCTACGAGCAGTACTTC.

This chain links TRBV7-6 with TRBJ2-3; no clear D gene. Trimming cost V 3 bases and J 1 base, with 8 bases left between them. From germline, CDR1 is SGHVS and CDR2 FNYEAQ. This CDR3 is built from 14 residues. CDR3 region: CASSLAEGTDTQYF. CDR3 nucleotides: TGTGCCAGCAGCTTGGCCGAAGGCACAGATACGCAGTATTTT.

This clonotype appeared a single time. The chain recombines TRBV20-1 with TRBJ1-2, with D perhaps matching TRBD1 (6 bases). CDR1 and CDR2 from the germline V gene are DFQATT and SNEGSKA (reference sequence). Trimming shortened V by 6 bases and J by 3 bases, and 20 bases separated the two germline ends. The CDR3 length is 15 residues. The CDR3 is CSAPGAGRPYYGYTF. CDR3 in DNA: TGCAGTGCCCCGGGGGCCGGACGACCTTACTATGGCTACACCTTC.

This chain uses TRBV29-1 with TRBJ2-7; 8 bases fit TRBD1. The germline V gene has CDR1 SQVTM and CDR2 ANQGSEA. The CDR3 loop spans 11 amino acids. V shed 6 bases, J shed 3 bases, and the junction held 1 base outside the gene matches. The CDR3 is CSVTGGYEQYF. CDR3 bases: TGCAGCGTAACAGGGGGCTACGAGCAGTACTTC.

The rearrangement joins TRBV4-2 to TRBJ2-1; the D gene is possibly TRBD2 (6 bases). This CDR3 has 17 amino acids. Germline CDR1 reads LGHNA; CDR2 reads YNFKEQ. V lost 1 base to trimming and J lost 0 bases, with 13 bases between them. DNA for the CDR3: TGTGCCAGCAGCCAAGCTCACTTAGCGGCCTCCTACAATGAGCAGTTCTTC. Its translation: CASSQAHLAASYNEQFF.

CDR3 amino acids: CASSLSGTSGREQYF. In DNA form, the CDR3 reads TGTGCCAGCAGTTTATCGGGGACTAGCGGGAGGGAGCAGTACTTC. The chain is built from TRBV27 and TRBJ2-7, with TRBD2 matching 15 bases. CDR3 length: 15 residues. Germline CDR1 MNHEY, CDR2 SMNVEV (reference sequence). Trimming took 0 bases from V and 7 from J; bases not matched to a gene: 1.

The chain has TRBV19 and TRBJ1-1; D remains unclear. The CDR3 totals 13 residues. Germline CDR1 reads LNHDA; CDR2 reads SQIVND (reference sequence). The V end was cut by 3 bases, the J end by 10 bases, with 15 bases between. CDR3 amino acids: CASSMWGGSGAFF. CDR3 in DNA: TGTGCCAGTAGTATGTGGGGTGGTTCTGGAGCTTTCTTT. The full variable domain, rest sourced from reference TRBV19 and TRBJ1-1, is DGGITQSPKYLFRKEGQNVTLSCEQNLNHDAMYWYRQDPGQGLRLIYYSQIVNDFQKGDIAEGYSVSREKKESFPLTVTSAQKNPTAFYLCASSMWGGSGAFFGQGTRLTVV.

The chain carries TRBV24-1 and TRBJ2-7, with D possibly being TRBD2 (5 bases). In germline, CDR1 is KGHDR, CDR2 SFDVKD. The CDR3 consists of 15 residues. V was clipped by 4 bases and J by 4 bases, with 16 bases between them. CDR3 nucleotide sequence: TGTGCCACCAGTGACTGGAGGATGGGGTTATACGAGCAGTACTTC. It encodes CATSDWRMGLYEQYF.

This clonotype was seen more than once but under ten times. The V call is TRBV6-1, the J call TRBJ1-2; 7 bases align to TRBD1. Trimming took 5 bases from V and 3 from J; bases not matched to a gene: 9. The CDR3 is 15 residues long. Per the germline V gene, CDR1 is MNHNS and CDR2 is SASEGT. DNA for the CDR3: TGTGCCAGCAGTTACGGAGGGGGCGCATACTATGGCTACACCTTC. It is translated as CASSYGGGAYYGYTF.

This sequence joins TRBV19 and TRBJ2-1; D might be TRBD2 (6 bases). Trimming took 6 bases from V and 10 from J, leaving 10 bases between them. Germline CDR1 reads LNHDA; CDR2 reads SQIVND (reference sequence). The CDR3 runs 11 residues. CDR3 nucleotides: TGTGCCAGTAGGAGCGGGTGGGAGCAGTTCTTC. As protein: CASRSGWEQFF.

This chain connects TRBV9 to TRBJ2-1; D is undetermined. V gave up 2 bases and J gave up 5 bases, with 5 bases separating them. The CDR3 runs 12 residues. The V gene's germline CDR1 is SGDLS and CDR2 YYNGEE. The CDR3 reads CASSVINNEQFF. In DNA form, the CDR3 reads TGTGCCAGCAGCGTTATTAACAATGAGCAGTTCTTC.

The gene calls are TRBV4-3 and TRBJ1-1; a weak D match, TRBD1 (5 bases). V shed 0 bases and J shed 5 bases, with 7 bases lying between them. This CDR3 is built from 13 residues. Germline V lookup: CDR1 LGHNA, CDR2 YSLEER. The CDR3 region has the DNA TGCGCCAGCAGCCAAGACAGGGAAACTGAAGCTTTCTTT. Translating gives CASSQDRETEAFF.

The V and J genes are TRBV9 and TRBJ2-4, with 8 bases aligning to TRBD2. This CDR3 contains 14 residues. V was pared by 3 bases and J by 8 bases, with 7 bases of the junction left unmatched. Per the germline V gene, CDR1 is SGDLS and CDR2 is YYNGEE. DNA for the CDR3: TGTGCCAGCAGCGCGAGCGGGAGTGGGGACATTCAGTACTTC. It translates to CASSASGSGDIQYF.

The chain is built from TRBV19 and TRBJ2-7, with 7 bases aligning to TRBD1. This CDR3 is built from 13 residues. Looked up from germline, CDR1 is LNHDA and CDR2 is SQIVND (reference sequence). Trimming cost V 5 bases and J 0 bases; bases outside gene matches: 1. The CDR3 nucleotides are TGTGCCAGTAGTTGGGACAGCTCCTACGAGCAGTACTTC. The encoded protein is CASSWDSSYEQYF.

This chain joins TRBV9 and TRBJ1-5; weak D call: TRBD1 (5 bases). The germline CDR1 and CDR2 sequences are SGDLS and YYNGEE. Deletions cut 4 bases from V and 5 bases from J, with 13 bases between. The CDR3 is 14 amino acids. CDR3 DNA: TGTGCCAGCAGCCTGGGGGACGGAGATCAGCCCCAGCATTTT. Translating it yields CASSLGDGDQPQHF.

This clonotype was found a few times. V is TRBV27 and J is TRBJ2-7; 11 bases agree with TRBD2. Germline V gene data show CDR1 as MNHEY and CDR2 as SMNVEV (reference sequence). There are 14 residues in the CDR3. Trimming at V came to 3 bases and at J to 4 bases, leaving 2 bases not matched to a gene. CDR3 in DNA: TGTGCCAGCAGTTTTGGACTAGCGGGTTACGAGCAGTACTTC. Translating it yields CASSFGLAGYEQYF.

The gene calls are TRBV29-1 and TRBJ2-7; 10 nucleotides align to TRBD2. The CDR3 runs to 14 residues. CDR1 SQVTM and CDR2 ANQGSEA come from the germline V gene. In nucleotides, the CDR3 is TGCACCCCGGGGGCTAGCGGGAGATCCTACGAGCAGTACTTC. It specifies CTPGASGRSYEQYF.

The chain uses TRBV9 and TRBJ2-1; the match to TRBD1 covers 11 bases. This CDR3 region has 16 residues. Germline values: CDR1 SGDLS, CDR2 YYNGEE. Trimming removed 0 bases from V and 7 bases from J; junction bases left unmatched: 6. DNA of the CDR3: TGTGCCAGCAGCGTAGTTAGGGACAGGGGGAATAATGAGCAGTTCTTC. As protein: CASSVVRDRGNNEQFF.

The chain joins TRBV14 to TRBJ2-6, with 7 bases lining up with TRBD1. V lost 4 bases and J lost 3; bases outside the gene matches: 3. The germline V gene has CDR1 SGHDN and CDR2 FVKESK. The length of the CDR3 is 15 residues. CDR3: CASSLNRGGANVLTF. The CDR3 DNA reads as TGTGCCAGCAGCCTAAACAGGGGTGGGGCCAACGTCCTGACTTTC.

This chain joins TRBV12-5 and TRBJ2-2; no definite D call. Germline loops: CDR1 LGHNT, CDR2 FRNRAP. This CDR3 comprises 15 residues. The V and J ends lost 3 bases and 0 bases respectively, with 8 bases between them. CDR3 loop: CASGFRLANTGELFF. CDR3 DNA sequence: TGTGCTAGTGGTTTTCGGCTAGCGAACACCGGGGAGCTGTTTTTT.